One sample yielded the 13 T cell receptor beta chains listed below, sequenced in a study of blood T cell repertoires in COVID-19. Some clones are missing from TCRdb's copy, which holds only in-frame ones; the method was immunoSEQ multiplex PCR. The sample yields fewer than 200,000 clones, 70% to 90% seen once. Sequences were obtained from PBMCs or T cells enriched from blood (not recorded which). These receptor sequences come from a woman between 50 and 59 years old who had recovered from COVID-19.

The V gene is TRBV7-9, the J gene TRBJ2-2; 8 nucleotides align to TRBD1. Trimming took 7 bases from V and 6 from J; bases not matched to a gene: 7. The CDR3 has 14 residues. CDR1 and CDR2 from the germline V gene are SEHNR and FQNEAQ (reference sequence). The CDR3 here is CASINYRGAGELFF. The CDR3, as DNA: TGTGCCAGCATCAATTACAGGGGGGCCGGGGAGCTGTTTTTT. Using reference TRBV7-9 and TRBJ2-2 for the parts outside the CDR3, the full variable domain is DTGVSQNPRHKITKRGQNVTFRCDPISEHNRLYWYRQTLGQGPEFLTYFQNEAQLEKSRLLSDRFSAERPKGSFSTLEIQRTEQGDSAMYLCASINYRGAGELFFGEGSRLTVL.

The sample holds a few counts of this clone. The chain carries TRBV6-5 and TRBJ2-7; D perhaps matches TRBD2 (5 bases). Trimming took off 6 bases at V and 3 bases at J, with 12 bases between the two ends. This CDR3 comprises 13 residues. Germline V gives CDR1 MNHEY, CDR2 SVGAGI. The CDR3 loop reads CASRLGSDYEQYV. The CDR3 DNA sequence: TGTGCCAGCAGACTAGGGTCCGACTACGAGCAGTACGTC.

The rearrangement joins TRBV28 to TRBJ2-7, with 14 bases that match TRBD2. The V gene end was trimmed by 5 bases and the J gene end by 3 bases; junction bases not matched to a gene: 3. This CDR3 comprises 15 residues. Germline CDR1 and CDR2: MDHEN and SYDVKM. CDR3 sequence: CASSRGTSGGYEQYV. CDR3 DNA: TGTGCCAGCAGTCGGGGGACTAGCGGGGGCTACGAGCAGTACGTC.

CDR3: CASNAGTNEKLFF. The CDR3 region has the DNA TGTGCCAGCAACGCGGGCACTAATGAAAAACTGTTTTTT. This chain joins TRBV6-5 and TRBJ1-4; the D is unclear. V lost 7 bases, J lost 2 bases, and 8 bases lay in between. The CDR3 has 13 amino acids. Germline loops: CDR1 MNHEY, CDR2 SVGAGI.

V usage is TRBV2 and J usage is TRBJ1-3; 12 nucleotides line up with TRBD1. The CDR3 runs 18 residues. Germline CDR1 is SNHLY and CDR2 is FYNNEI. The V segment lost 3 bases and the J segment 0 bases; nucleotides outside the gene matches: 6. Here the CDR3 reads CASSEGDRGLSSGNTIYF. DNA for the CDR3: TGTGCCAGCAGTGAGGGGGACAGGGGGCTAAGCTCTGGAAACACCATATATTTT.

DNA of the CDR3: TGTGCCAGCAGCTTCCTCTCCCTTAACAATGAGCAGTTCTTC. Translating it yields CASSFLSLNNEQFF. The chain employs TRBV7-2 and TRBJ2-1, with D unresolved. Germline V gives CDR1 SGHTA, CDR2 FQGNSA. This CDR3 is built from 14 residues. Trimming pared 3 bases from V and 5 bases from J, leaving 11 bases between.

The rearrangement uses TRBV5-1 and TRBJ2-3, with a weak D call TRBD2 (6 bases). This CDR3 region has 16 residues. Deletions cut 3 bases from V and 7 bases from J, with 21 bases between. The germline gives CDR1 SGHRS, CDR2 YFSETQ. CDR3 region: CASSSGVAASLNTQYF. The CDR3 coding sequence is TGCGCCAGCAGCTCCGGGGTAGCGGCCAGTTTAAATACGCAGTATTTT.

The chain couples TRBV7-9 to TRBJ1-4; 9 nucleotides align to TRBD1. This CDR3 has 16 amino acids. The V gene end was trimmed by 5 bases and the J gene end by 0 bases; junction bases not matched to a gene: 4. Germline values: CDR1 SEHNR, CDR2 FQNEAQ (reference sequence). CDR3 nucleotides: TGTGCCAGCAGCCCGACAGGGGGAACAACTAATGAAAAACTGTTTTTT. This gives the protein CASSPTGGTTNEKLFF.

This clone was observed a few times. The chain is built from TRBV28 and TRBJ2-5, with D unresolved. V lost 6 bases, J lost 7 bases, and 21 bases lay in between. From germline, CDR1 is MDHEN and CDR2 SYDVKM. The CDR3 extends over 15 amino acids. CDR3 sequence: CASSSPGNYLRTQYF. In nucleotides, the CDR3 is TGTGCCAGCAGCTCACCCGGCAACTACTTACGGACCCAGTACTTC.

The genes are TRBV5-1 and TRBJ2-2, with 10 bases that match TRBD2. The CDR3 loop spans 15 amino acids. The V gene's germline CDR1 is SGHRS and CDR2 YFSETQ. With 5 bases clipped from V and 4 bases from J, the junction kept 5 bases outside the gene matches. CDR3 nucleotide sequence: TGCGCCAGCAGGCCCGGGACTAGCGCCACCGGGGAGCTGTTTTTT. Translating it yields CASRPGTSATGELFF.

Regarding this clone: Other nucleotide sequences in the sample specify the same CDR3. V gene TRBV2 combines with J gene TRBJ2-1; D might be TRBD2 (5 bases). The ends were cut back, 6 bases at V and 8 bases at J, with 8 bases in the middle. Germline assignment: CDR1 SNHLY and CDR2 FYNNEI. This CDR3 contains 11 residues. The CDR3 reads CASRGLDEQFF. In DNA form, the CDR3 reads TGTGCCAGCAGAGGACTCGATGAGCAGTTCTTC.

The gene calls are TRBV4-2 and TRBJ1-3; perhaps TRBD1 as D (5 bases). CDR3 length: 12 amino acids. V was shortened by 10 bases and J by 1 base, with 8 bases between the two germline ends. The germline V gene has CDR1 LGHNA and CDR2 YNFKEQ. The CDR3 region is CATGGSGNTIYF. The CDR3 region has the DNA TGTGCCACCGGGGGTTCTGGAAACACCATATATTTT.

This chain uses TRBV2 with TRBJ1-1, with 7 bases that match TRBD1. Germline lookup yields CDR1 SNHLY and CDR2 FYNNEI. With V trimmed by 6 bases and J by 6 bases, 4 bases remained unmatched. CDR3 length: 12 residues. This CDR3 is CASSQGVAEAFF. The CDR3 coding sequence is TGTGCCAGCAGCCAGGGGGTAGCTGAAGCTTTCTTT.